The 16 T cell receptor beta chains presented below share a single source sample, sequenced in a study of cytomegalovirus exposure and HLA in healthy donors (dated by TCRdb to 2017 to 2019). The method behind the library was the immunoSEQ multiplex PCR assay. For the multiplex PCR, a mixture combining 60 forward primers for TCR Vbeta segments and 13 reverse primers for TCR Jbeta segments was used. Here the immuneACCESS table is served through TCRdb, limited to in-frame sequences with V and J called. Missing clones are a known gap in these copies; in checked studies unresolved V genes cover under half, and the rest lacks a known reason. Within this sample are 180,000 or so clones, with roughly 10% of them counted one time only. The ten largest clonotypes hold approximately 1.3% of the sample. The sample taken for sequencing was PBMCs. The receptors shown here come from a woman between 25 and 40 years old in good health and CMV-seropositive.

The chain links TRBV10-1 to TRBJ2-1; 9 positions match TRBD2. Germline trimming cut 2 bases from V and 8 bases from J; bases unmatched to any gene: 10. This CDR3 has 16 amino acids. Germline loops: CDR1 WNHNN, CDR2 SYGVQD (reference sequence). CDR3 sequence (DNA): TGCGCCAGCAGTGAGCTGGCGGGAGGGCAGGTGGATGAGCAGTTCTTC. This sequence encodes CASSELAGGQVDEQFF.

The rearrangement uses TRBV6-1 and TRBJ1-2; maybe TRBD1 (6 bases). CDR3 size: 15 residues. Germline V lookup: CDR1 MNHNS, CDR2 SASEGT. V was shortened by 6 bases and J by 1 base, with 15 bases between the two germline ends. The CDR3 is CASRRGEGSNYGYTF. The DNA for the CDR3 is TGTGCCAGCAGGAGGGGGGAGGGAAGTAACTATGGCTACACCTTC.

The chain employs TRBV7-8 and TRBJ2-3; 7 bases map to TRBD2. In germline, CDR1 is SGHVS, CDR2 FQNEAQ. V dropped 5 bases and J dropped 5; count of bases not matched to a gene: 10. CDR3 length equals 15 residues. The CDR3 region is CASSRPGGGVDTQYF. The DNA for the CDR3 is TGTGCCAGCAGCCGCCCGGGGGGTGGGGTAGATACGCAGTATTTT.

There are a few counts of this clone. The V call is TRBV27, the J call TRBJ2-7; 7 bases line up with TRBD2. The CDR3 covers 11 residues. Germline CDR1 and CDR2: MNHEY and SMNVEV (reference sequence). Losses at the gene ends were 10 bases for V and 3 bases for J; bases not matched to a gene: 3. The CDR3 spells CATSGGYEQYF. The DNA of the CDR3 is TGTGCCACTTCGGGGGGCTACGAGCAGTACTTC.

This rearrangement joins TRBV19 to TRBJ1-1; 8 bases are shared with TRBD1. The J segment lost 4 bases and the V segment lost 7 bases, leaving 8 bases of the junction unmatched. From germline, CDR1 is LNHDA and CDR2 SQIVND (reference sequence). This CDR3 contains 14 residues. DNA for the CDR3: TGTGCCAGTAACCCCGGACAGGGTTTCACTGAAGCTTTCTTT. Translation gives CASNPGQGFTEAFF.

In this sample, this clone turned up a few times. As DNA, the CDR3 is TGTGCCAGCAGCGCCACCACGGGGGGGGTCCAAGAGACCCAGTACTTC. This translates into CASSATTGGVQETQYF. The V call is TRBV9, the J call TRBJ2-5; 8 bases align to TRBD2. Germline V gives CDR1 SGDLS, CDR2 YYNGEE. Trimming took 3 bases from V and 1 from J; bases not matched to a gene: 8. The CDR3 consists of 16 residues.

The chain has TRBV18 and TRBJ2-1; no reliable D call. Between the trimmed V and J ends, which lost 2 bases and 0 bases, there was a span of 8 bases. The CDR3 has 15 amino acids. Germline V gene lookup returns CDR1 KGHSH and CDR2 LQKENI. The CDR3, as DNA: TGTGCCAGCTCACCAGGTGCTAGCTCCTACAATGAGCAGTTCTTC. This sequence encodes CASSPGASSYNEQFF.

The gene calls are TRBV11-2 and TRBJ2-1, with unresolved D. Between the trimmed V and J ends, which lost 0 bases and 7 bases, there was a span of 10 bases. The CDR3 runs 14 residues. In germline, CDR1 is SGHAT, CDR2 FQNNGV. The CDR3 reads CASSLDWAQNEQFF. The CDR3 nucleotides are TGTGCCAGCAGCTTAGATTGGGCGCAGAATGAGCAGTTCTTC.

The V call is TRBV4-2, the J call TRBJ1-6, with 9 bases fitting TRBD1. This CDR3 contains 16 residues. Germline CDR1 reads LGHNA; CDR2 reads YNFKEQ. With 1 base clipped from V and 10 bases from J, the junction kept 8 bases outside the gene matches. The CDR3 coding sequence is TGTGCCAGCAGCCAAGGGACAGGGGCTTTCGTATCACCCCTCCACTTT. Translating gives CASSQGTGAFVSPLHF.

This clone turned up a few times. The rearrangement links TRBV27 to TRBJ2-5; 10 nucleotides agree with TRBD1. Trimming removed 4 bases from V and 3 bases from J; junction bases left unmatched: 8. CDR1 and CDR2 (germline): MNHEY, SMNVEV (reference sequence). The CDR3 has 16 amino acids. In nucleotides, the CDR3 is TGTGCCAGCAGTTGGACAGGGGGTACGGGTAAAGAGACCCAGTACTTC. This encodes CASSWTGGTGKETQYF.

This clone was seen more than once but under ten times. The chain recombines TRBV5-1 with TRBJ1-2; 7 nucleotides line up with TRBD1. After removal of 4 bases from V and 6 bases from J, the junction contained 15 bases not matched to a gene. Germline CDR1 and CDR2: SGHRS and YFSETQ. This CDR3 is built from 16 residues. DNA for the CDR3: TGCGCCAGCAGCCCCCGCGAAACAGGGGTTTTAGATGGCTACACCTTC. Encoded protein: CASSPRETGVLDGYTF.

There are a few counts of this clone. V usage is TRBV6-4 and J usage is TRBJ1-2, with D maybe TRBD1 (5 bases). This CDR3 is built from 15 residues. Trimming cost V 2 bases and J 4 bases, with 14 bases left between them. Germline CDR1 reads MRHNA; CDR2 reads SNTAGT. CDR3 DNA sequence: TGTGCCAGCAGTGACCGAGGCAGGGTCGTCTATGGCTACACCTTC. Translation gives CASSDRGRVVYGYTF.

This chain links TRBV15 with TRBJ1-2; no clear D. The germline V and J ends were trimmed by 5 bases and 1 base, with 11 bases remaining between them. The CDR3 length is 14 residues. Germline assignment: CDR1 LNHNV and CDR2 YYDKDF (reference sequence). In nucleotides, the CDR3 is TGTGCCACCAGCGCCCCCTCTAGTAACTATGGCTACACCTTC. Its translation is CATSAPSSNYGYTF. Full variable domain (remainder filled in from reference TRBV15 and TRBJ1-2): DAMVIQNPRYQVTQFGKPVTLSCSQTLNHNVMYWYQQKSSQAPKLLFHYYDKDFNNEADTPDNFQSRRPNTSFCFLDIRSPGLGDTAMYLCATSAPSSNYGYTFGSGTRLTVV.

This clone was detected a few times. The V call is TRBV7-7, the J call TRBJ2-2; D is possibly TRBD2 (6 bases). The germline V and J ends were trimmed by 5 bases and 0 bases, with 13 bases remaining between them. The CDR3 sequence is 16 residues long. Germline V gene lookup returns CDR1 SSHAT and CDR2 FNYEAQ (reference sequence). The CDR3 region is CASSPLAISNTGELFF. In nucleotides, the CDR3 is TGTGCCAGCAGCCCTCTAGCGATCTCGAACACCGGGGAGCTGTTTTTT.

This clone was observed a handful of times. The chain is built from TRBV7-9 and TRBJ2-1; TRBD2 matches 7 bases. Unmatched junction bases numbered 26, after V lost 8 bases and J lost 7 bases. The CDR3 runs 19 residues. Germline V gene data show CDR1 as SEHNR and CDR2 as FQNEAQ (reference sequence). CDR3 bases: TGTGCCAGCGACGCGTGGGCGGGAGAATGGGTTAGGGCGGAGAATGAGCAGTTCTTC. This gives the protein CASDAWAGEWVRAENEQFF.

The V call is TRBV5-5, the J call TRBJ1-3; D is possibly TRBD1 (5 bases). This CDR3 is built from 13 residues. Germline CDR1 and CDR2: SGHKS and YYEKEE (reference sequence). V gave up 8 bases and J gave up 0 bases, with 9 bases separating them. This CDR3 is CASFRDSGNTIYF. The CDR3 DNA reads TGTGCCAGTTTCAGGGACTCTGGAAACACCATATATTTT. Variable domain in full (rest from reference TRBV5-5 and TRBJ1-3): DAGVTQSPTHLIKTRGQQVTLRCSPISGHKSVSWYQQVLGQGPQFIFQYYEKEERGRGNFPDRFSARQFPNYSSELNVNALLLGDSALYLCASFRDSGNTIYFGEGSWLTVV.